This is a list of T cell receptor beta chains from one sample in a study of regulatory T cells in long-lasting Graves disease. TCRdb passed the multiplex PCR reads through MiXCR, listing each CDR3 protein once. The table includes roughly 500,000 distinct CDR3 sequences, around 20% detected once. The starting material was peripheral blood mononuclear cells (PBMCs), obtained when the disease was refractory, from a patient treated with antithyroid drugs. The receptors derive from a female donor with Graves disease. The CDR3 runs from the conserved cysteine through the conserved F or W. A D gene is named only where the DNA matches it firmly. Some rows mark clone size as missing; the rest say once, few, many or name a class of expanded clone.

J gene | clone size | D gene | V gene | CDR3 DNA | CDR3 protein
TRBJ2-7 | - | - | TRBV6-2/TRBV6-3 | TGTGCCAGCAGTTATAGTATCACTAGTGGATACGAGCAGTACTTC | CASSYSITSGYEQYF
TRBJ2-7 | - | - | TRBV7-9 | TGTGCCAGCATCCTAGGGGACCGTCCCTACGAGCAGTACTTC | CASILGDRPYEQYF
TRBJ1-1 | many | TRBD1 | TRBV6-5 | TGTGCCAGCAGTTACACAGGGGGGAACACTGAAGCTTTCTTT | CASSYTGGNTEAFF
TRBJ1-1 | - | - | TRBV7-3 | TGTGCCAGCAGCTTCGAAATGAACACTGAAGCTTTCTTT | CASSFEMNTEAFF
TRBJ1-4 | few | - | TRBV6-2/TRBV6-3 | TGTGCCAGCGGCTTTCTTAATGAAAAACTGTTTTTT | CASGFLNEKLFF
TRBJ1-1 | - | - | TRBV7-2 | TGTGCCAGCCGTGATACCCGTCGCGGCACTGAAGCTTTCTTT | CASRDTRRGTEAFF
TRBJ1-4 | - | TRBD1 | TRBV6-2/TRBV6-3 | TGTGCCAAGACAGGGGCCACTAATGAAAAACTGTTTTTT | CAKTGATNEKLFF
TRBJ2-2 | - | TRBD1 | TRBV6-1 | TGTGCCAGCAGCGAGGGGGACAGGGGTATTCCCGGGGAGCTGTTTTTT | CASSEGDRGIPGELFF
TRBJ1-6 | - | - | TRBV14 | TGTGCCAGCAGCCAAGTTGTATGGGGTGCCCTCCACTTT | CASSQVVWGALHF
TRBJ1-2 | many | - | TRBV15 | TGTGCCACCAGCAGAGATGGGTTGGGAGGCTACACCTTC | CATSRDGLGGYTF
TRBJ1-6 | many | TRBD1 | TRBV6-5 | TGTGCCAGCAGTTCCGGGACAGACATACACTATAATTCACCCCTCCACTTT | CASSSGTDIHYNSPLHF
TRBJ2-7 | once | - | TRBV20-1 | TGCAGTGCCGATGATCTGCACGAGCAGTACTTC | CSADDLHEQYF
TRBJ1-3 | many | - | TRBV28 | TGTGCCAGCAGTTCCCTGCCGGGACGGAGCTCTGGAAACACCATATATTTT | CASSSLPGRSSGNTIYF
TRBJ1-6 | few | TRBD1 | TRBV20-1 | TGCAGTGCTAGAGATCAGGGGGAACCCTATAATTCACCCCTCCACTTT | CSARDQGEPYNSPLHF
TRBJ2-2 | - | - | TRBV19 | TGTGCCAGTAGAATAGGGTTCCCCGGGGAGCTGTTTTTT | CASRIGFPGELFF
TRBJ2-5 | many | - | TRBV2 | TGTGCCAGCAGTGTGGAAAGGGCCGAGACCCAGTACTTC | CASSVERAETQYF
TRBJ2-1 | few | TRBD2 | TRBV7-8 | TGTGCCAGCAGCCTCCATAGCGGGAGGGCCTTCAATGAGCAGTTCTTC | CASSLHSGRAFNEQFF
TRBJ2-7 | - | TRBD1 | TRBV28 | TGTGCCAGCAGTTCCTTCCTGGAACAGGGGAATGGGGCCGAGCAGTACTTC | CASSSFLEQGNGAEQYF
TRBJ2-7 | few | - | TRBV30 | TGTGCCTGGAGTGTAGGAAGGTCCTACGAGCAGTACTTC | CAWSVGRSYEQYF
TRBJ2-1 | - | - | TRBV20-1 | TGCAGTGCTAGTCCGCCGGGAGATTTGATGGAGCAGTTCTTC | CSASPPGDLMEQFF
TRBJ2-5 | many | - | TRBV4-1 | TGCGCCAGCAGCCAAGAGATTGGCAACAGTCGACGAGAGACCCAGTACTTC | CASSQEIGNSRRETQYF
TRBJ2-5 | few | TRBD2 | TRBV20-1 | TGCAGTGCTAGAGGAGCGCTAGCGGGAGTTAAAGAGACCCAGTACTTC | CSARGALAGVKETQYF